These 12 T cell receptor beta chains came from one sample sequenced in a study of type 1 regulatory T cells. TCRdb processed the reads anew with MiXCR; each CDR3 protein has one entry. Altogether roughly 68,000 distinct CDR3 sequences are present, 63% being singletons, with the ten largest covering 7.6%. For these TCRs, the target antigens are not known. Sequencing was done on a sample of cultured T cells, either the whole culture or a sorted T cell fraction (not recorded which). This sample's subset: Tr1-enriched cell product generated in vitro against host alloantigens. These receptors were obtained from a human donor in good health.

As for this clonotype: An end of the junction differs from the germline gene, which may be a read error. This chain connects TRBV20-1 to TRBJ2-7; TRBD2 is a possible D gene (6 bases). The germline gives CDR1 DFQATT, CDR2 SNEGSKA (reference sequence). The CDR3 loop spans 13 amino acids. The CDR3 DNA sequence: TGTAGTGCGGTAGAGTCTTTGGCGGGGGAGCAGTACTTC. This sequence encodes CSAVESLAGEQYF.

The chain carries TRBV20-1 and TRBJ2-3, with unresolved D. Trimming removed 0 bases at V and 5 bases at J, with 12 bases between. The germline V gene has CDR1 DFQATT and CDR2 SNEGSKA (reference sequence). The CDR3 totals 14 residues. The CDR3 coding sequence is TGCAGTGCTAGAGAAAGAGGTGCTTTAGATACGCAGTATTTT. It is translated as CSARERGALDTQYF.

This chain connects TRBV7-2 to TRBJ1-4; D is undetermined. Looked up from germline, CDR1 is SGHTA and CDR2 is FQGNSA. The CDR3 length is 15 residues. The V and J ends lost 1 base and 5 bases respectively, with 11 bases between them. The CDR3 is CASSLVFGGNEKLFF. The CDR3 DNA reads as TGTGCCAGCAGCTTAGTTTTCGGAGGGAATGAAAAACTGTTTTTT.

This chain uses TRBV20-1 with TRBJ1-2; a possible D gene is TRBD1 (5 bases). The V end lost 5 bases, the J end lost 7 bases, and 26 bases lay between the germline ends. This CDR3 is built from 16 residues. CDR1 is DFQATT and CDR2 is SNEGSKA in the germline V gene (reference sequence). CDR3 sequence (DNA): TGCAGTGCTGGCAGAGGTGGACAACCCACTGTTGGTGGCTACACCTTC. It specifies CSAGRGGQPTVGGYTF.

The rearrangement uses TRBV5-1 and TRBJ2-7, with TRBD2 as a possible D gene (6 bases). Germline V gene sequence: CDR1 SGHRS, CDR2 YFSETQ. V dropped 2 bases and J dropped 7 bases, with 16 bases sitting between them. The CDR3 spans 14 residues. The DNA for the CDR3 is TGCGCCAGCAGCTTCGGACTAACACAAGTAGAGCAGTACTTC. It encodes CASSFGLTQVEQYF.

By sample share, this clonotype is medium-sized. This chain joins TRBV27 and TRBJ1-2; tentative D call: TRBD1 (5 bases). This CDR3 comprises 13 residues. The germline V gene encodes CDR1 MNHEY and CDR2 SMNVEV (reference sequence). V dropped 5 bases and J dropped 4 bases, with 11 bases sitting between them. CDR3 bases: TGTGCCAGCAGTCCCCTCAGGGCCTATGGCTACACCTTC. Translating gives CASSPLRAYGYTF.

This clonotype was seen only once. J is TRBJ2-7 and V is TRBV30, with D perhaps TRBD1 or TRBD2 (6 bases each). Germline-derived CDR1 and CDR2 are GTSNPN and SVGIG (reference sequence). Deletions cut 7 bases from V and 6 bases from J, with 22 bases between. The CDR3 extends over 14 amino acids. CDR3 in amino acids: CASVNRDLGGEQYF. The CDR3 coding sequence is TGTGCCTCTGTCAACAGGGATCTGGGGGGCGAGCAGTACTTC.

The J gene is TRBJ2-7, the V gene TRBV18; D remains unclear. The germline gives CDR1 KGHSH, CDR2 LQKENI. CDR3 length: 14 residues. V was trimmed by 3 bases and J by 3 bases, leaving 12 bases between them. CDR3 protein: CASSPLVQDYEQYF. CDR3 nucleotide sequence: TGTGCCAGCTCACCCCTGGTCCAGGACTACGAGCAGTACTTC.

CDR3 nucleotide sequence: TGTGCCTGGAGTGAACGGGAAAGCTCCTACAATGAGCAGTTCTTC. It codes for CAWSERESSYNEQFF. The chain is built from TRBV30 and TRBJ2-1, with D possibly TRBD2 on 5 matching bases. The CDR3 sequence is 15 residues long. The germline V gene encodes CDR1 GTSNPN and CDR2 SVGIG (reference sequence). V was cut by 1 base and J by 0 bases, with 10 bases left in between.

The sample holds a few counts of this clonotype. V usage is TRBV20-1 and J usage is TRBJ2-5, with TRBD1 matching 7 bases. The J segment lost 5 bases and the V segment lost 2 bases, leaving 8 bases of the junction unmatched. From germline, CDR1 is DFQATT and CDR2 SNEGSKA (reference sequence). The CDR3 sequence is 14 residues long. The CDR3 DNA is TGCAGTGCTAGAAGCGAGACAGGGACGGAGACCCAGTACTTC. Its protein is CSARSETGTETQYF.

V usage is TRBV7-9 and J usage is TRBJ1-2; D ambiguous. Between the trimmed V and J ends, which lost 5 bases and 5 bases, there was a span of 12 bases. CDR3 length: 13 amino acids. CDR1 is SEHNR, CDR2 FQNEAQ, per germline (reference sequence). The CDR3 sequence is CASSQDGEYGYTF. Written as DNA, the CDR3 is TGTGCCAGCAGCCAGGATGGCGAATATGGCTACACCTTC.

The gene calls are TRBV10-3 and TRBJ2-3; D is ambiguous. Germline lookup yields CDR1 ENHRY and CDR2 SYGVKD. Between the trimmed V and J ends, which lost 0 bases and 8 bases, there was a span of 6 bases. This CDR3 has 12 amino acids. The CDR3 region is CAISESIGTQYF. CDR3 in DNA: TGTGCCATCAGTGAGTCGATAGGTACGCAGTATTTT.